The source of this T cell receptor (beta chain) is a study of cytomegalovirus exposure and HLA in healthy donors. Germline V lookup: CDR1 SGHDN, CDR2 FVKESK. The CDR3 length is 17 residues. Trimming removed 0 bases from V and 4 bases from J, with 16 bases in between. Amplification used 60 Vbeta primers and 13 Jbeta primers. Per the original data handling: Unique TCR beta chains totaled about 73 million in a later count, with approximately 11 million of them shared. The table came from immunoSEQ multiplex PCR; TCRdb's copy has only in-frame clones and leaves some out. V, J and clone size derive from that table, while D and trimming were established from the DNA sequence. The sample carries about 120,000 clones, around three quarters recorded once.

The sequenced material came from PBMCs. The sequence was obtained from a woman in her twenties or thirties in good health and CMV-seronegative. The chain uses TRBV14 and TRBJ2-1, with D uncertain. The CDR3 bases are TGTGCCAGCAGCCAAGAAGCATACGCGCCGGGTTACAATGAGCAGTTCTTC. Translation: CASSQEAYAPGYNEQFF.